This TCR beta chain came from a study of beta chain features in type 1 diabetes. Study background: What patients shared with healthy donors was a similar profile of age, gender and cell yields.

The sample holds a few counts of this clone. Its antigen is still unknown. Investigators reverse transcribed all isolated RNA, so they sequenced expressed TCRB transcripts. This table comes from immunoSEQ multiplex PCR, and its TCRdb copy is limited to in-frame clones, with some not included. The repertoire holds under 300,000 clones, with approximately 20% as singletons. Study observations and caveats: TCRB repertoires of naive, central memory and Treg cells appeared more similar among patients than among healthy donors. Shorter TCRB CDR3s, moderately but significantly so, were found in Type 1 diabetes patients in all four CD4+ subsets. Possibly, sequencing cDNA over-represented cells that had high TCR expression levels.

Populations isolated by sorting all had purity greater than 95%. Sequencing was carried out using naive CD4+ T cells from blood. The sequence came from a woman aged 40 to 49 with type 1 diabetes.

CDR3 loop: CASSPTGRHLSGNTIYF. CDR3 DNA: TGCGCCAGCAGCCCTACCGGCCGACACCTCTCTGGAAACACCATATATTTT. V and J are TRBV4-1 and TRBJ1-3; D unclear. Germline V lookup: CDR1 MGHRA, CDR2 YSYEKL. V was cut by 4 bases and J by 0 bases, with 16 bases left in between. The CDR3 length is 17 residues.